This T cell receptor (beta chain) is drawn from a study of technical replicates of blood from a handful of donors. The assay was immunoSEQ multiplex PCR, and TCRdb's table has in-frame clones only and misses some. The repertoire holds about 85,000 clones, with roughly 94% as singletons. The J segment lost 7 bases and the V segment lost 6 bases, leaving 10 bases of the junction unmatched. This CDR3 is built from 14 residues. CDR1 is MNHEY and CDR2 is SMNVEV in the germline V gene (reference sequence). The sample comprised T cells isolated from PBMCs. This clonotype was sampled from a human donor in good health. The chain has TRBV27 and TRBJ1-1; 8 bases are a match to TRBD1. As DNA, the CDR3 is TGTGCCAGCAGGCCCAGGGGGCCCGTTAATGAAGCTTTCTTT. Its translation: CASRPRGPVNEAFF.